The 14 T cell receptor beta chains given below trace back to one sample, sequenced in a study of technical replicates of blood from a few donors (dated by TCRdb to between 2016 and 2019). Libraries came from the immunoSEQ multiplex PCR assay. TCRdb retrieved this table from immuneACCESS and kept in-frame rearrangements only. Not all clones are present; in checked studies, unresolved V genes account for under half, and no reason is known for the remainder. Across this sample there are 76,000 or so clones, with 75% to 95% seen only once. Clones ranked in the top ten supply 0.2% to 0.3% of the sample. Sequenced input: T cells isolated from PBMCs. Receptor source: a human donor in good health.

In this sample, this clone turned up once. The rearrangement uses TRBV11-2 and TRBJ1-2, with 9 bases identical to TRBD1. The CDR3 is 17 amino acids. The germline CDR1 and CDR2 sequences are SGHAT and FQNNGV. V was pared by 8 bases and J by 5 bases, with 18 bases of the junction left unmatched. CDR3 in DNA: TGTGCCAGCTGGACAGGGGAAGGGGTCGGCGGGCATTATGGCTACACCTTC. It yields the protein CASWTGEGVGGHYGYTF.

The rearrangement joins TRBV30 to TRBJ2-2; 8 nucleotides match TRBD1. V shed 3 bases, J shed 0 bases, and the junction held 6 bases outside the gene matches. This CDR3 has 16 residues. Germline loops: CDR1 GTSNPN, CDR2 SVGIG (reference sequence). CDR3 nucleotides: TGTGCCTGGAGCTTTGGGACAGGCTCGAACACCGGGGAGCTGTTTTTT. Encoded protein: CAWSFGTGSNTGELFF.

This chain uses TRBV19 with TRBJ1-3; unclear D gene. The germline V gene has CDR1 LNHDA and CDR2 SQIVND (reference sequence). V was pared by 4 bases and J by 0 bases, with 10 bases between. The CDR3 is 15 residues long. The CDR3 DNA reads as TGTGCCAGTAGTACCCTAGTGAGCTCTGGAAACACCATATATTTT. Translating gives CASSTLVSSGNTIYF. Full variable domain (outside the CDR3, taken from reference TRBV19 and TRBJ1-3): DGGITQSPKYLFRKEGQNVTLSCEQNLNHDAMYWYRQDPGQGLRLIYYSQIVNDFQKGDIAEGYSVSREKKESFPLTVTSAQKNPTAFYLCASSTLVSSGNTIYFGEGSWLTVV.

The V gene is TRBV28, the J gene TRBJ2-7, with 9 bases that match TRBD1. This CDR3 region has 15 residues. V lost 6 bases to trimming and J lost 1 base; unmatched junction nucleotides: 7. CDR1 is MDHEN and CDR2 is SYDVKM in the germline V gene. The CDR3 region has the DNA TGTGCCAGCAGCCCACTGGGGACAGGGTCCTACGAGCAGTACTTC. Its translation: CASSPLGTGSYEQYF.

This rearrangement joins TRBV28 to TRBJ2-7; 9 nucleotides line up with TRBD1. Germline CDR1 MDHEN, CDR2 SYDVKM. With V trimmed by 6 bases and J by 3 bases, 9 bases remained unmatched. The CDR3 has 15 amino acids. The CDR3 protein is CASSLLPGQGYEQYF. CDR3 DNA: TGTGCCAGCAGCCTCCTACCGGGACAGGGCTACGAGCAGTACTTC.

The V gene is TRBV5-1, the J gene TRBJ1-2; the D gene is possibly TRBD1 (6 bases). V gave up 4 bases and J gave up 4 bases, with 14 bases separating them. Germline V lookup: CDR1 SGHRS, CDR2 YFSETQ. The CDR3 totals 14 residues. CDR3: CASSGDTIRYGYTF. The CDR3 nucleotides read TGCGCCAGCAGCGGGGACACGATACGCTATGGCTACACCTTC.

This rearrangement joins TRBV15 to TRBJ2-1; D unclear. The length of the CDR3 is 15 residues. The V end lost 5 bases, the J end lost 6 bases, and 17 bases lay between the germline ends. CDR1 is LNHNV, CDR2 YYDKDF, per germline (reference sequence). The CDR3 spells CATSDERPPGNEQFF. In nucleotides, the CDR3 is TGTGCCACCAGCGATGAGCGCCCCCCCGGCAATGAGCAGTTCTTC.

This rearrangement joins TRBV4-1 to TRBJ2-1; 10 bases align to TRBD2. CDR1 and CDR2 from the germline V gene are MGHRA and YSYEKL. Losses at the gene ends were 0 bases for V and 1 base for J; bases not matched to a gene: 0. CDR3 length: 16 amino acids. The CDR3 here is CASSQETSGSYNEQFF. CDR3 DNA sequence: TGCGCCAGCAGCCAAGAGACTAGCGGGTCCTACAATGAGCAGTTCTTC.

J is TRBJ1-1 and V is TRBV11-3; D possibly corresponds to TRBD1 (6 bases). The CDR3 has 18 residues. Trimming removed 2 bases at V and 0 bases at J, with 19 bases between. Germline CDR1 SGHNT, CDR2 YENEEA. The CDR3 region is CASSLIQGLTAMNTEAFF. The CDR3 region has the DNA TGTGCCAGCAGCTTAATACAGGGCCTCACCGCTATGAACACTGAAGCTTTCTTT.

The V and J genes are TRBV11-2 and TRBJ2-2; D ambiguous. CDR1 and CDR2 from the germline V gene are SGHAT and FQNNGV. V shed 5 bases and J shed 5 bases, with 18 bases lying between them. The CDR3 is 16 amino acids. The CDR3 is CASSHIGESATGELFF. As DNA, the CDR3 is TGTGCCAGCAGCCACATAGGAGAGAGCGCGACCGGGGAGCTGTTTTTT.

The chain recombines TRBV27 with TRBJ2-5; D not resolved. Germline V gives CDR1 MNHEY, CDR2 SMNVEV (reference sequence). The CDR3 has 13 amino acids. V was cut by 6 bases and J by 5 bases, with 13 bases left in between. CDR3 nucleotide sequence: TGTGCCAGCAGGACCCTAGGTCGGGAGACCCAGTACTTC. It yields the protein CASRTLGRETQYF.

The chain recombines TRBV10-1 with TRBJ2-1; 9 bases match TRBD2. The J segment lost 6 bases and the V segment lost 4 bases, leaving 7 bases of the junction unmatched. Germline CDR1 reads WNHNN; CDR2 reads SYGVQD (reference sequence). This CDR3 has 15 amino acids. The CDR3 sequence is CASSARAGGTNEQFF. CDR3 nucleotide sequence: TGCGCCAGCAGTGCCCGAGCGGGGGGTACCAATGAGCAGTTCTTC.

This chain joins TRBV7-7 and TRBJ2-1, with D perhaps matching TRBD1 (6 bases). Deletions cut 5 bases from V and 5 bases from J, with 13 bases between. This CDR3 spans 14 amino acids. Germline V gene sequence: CDR1 SSHAT, CDR2 FNYEAQ (reference sequence). CDR3 amino acids: CASSRGQPDNEQFF. The CDR3 DNA reads as TGTGCCAGCAGCCGAGGACAGCCGGACAATGAGCAGTTCTTC.

The table lists this clone with a count of one. V is TRBV5-1 and J is TRBJ1-4; 9 bases agree with TRBD1. The CDR3 has 15 amino acids. Trimming took 2 bases from V and 8 from J; bases not matched to a gene: 7. Germline loops: CDR1 SGHRS, CDR2 YFSETQ. CDR3 sequence (DNA): TGCGCCAGCAGCTTTAACACAGGGGGCGAGGAAAAACTGTTTTTT. It specifies CASSFNTGGEEKLFF.